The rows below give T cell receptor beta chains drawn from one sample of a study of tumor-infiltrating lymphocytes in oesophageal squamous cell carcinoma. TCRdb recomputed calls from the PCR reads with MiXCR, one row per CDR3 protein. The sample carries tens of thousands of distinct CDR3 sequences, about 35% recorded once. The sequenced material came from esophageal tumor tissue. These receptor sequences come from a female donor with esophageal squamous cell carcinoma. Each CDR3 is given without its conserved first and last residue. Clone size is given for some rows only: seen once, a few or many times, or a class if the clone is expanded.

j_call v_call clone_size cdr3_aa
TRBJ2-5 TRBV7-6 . ASSLPAGGGNTGELY
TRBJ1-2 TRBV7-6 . ASSKDRFSGVGYT
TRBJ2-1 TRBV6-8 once ASSYRGLNEQF
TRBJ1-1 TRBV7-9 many ASSLGSGANTEAF
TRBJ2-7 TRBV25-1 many ASSEAVSGGPYEQY
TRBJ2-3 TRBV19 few ASSSGLLTDTQY
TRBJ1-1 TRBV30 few AWSVRQSTEAF
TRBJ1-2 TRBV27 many ASSLGRGLRGYT
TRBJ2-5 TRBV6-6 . ASSYSNAGLETQY
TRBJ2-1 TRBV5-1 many ASRDGRGGEQF
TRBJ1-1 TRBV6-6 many ASSYGQGPHPAF
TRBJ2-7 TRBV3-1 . ASSQGTGVYEQY
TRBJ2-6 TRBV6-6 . ASSYGAGIAGANVLT
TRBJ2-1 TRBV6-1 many ASSGQGPLEQF
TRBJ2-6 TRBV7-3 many ASSSSRDSLWLHLR
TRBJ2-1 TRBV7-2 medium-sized ASRLGSGGGNEQF
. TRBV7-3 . ASSVSREDEQF
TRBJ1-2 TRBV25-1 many ATSRGLTYGYT
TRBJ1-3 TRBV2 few ASSERQRSGNTIY
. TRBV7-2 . ASSSHRASYEQY
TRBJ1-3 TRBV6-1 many ARNPQGKSGNTIY
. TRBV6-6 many ASSYPFGLAAYNEQY
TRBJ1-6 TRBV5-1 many ASSPRGLGSPLH
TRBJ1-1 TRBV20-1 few SAPDGSDTEAF
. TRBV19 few ASSSGLRLSEQF
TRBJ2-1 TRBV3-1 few ASTSLARDLNNEQF
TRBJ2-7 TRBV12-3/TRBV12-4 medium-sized ASSSHGTSGSYEQY
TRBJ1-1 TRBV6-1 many ASSRDRDTEAF
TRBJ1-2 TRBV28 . ASSSTGGGYT
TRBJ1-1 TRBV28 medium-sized ASSSWSKTWNTEAF
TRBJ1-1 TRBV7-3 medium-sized ASSLIRNTEAF
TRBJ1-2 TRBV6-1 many ASSTRGQVGYT
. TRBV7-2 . ASSLPPGQLAKNIQY
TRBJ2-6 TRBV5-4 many ASSPGRRNSGANVLT
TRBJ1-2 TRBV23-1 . ASSHRTYGYT
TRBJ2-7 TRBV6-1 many ASAGLGGYEQY
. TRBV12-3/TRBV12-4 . ASSFGWRLAGGTTTSTDTQY
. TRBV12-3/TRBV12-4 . ASSLVDLGRNEQF
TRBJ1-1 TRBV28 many ASSATTVMNTEAF
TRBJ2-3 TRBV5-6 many ASSIRTGLFGTDTQY
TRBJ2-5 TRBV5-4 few ASRNDPGHLGETQY
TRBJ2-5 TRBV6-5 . ASSYGRWETQY
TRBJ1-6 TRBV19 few ASRTGTGDSSSYNSPLH
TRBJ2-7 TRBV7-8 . ASSLGQGRGEQY
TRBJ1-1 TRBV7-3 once ASSPQGVGEAF
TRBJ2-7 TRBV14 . ASSQDAPFGSGVSYEQY
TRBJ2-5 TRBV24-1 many ATGREDQETQY
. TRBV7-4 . ASSRDTYEQY
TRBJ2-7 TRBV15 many ATSNQGPYEQY
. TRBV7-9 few ASSSEGTILYNEQF
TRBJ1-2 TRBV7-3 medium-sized ASSSLGGGALS
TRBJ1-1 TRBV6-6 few ASSYSTGKAF
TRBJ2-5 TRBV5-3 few ASSWDEETQY
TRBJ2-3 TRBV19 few ASARSGGADTQY
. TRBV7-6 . ASKSHEQF
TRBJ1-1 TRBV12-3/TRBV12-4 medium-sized ASSLAGEAF
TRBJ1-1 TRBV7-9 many ASSRMDRGTEAF